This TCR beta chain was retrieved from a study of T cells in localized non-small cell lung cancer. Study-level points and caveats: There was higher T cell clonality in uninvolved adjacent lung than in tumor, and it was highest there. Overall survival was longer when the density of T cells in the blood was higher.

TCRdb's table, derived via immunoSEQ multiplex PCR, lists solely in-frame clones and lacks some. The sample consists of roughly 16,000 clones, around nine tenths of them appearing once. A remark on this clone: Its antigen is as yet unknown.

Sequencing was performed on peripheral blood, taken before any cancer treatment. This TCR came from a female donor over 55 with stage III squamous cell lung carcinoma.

The CDR3 loop is CASRLRAGKYHEQFF. The CDR3 DNA follows: TGTGCCAGTAGGCTACGGGCAGGGAAGTACCATGAGCAGTTCTTC. This sequence joins TRBV19 and TRBJ2-1; maybe TRBD1 (5 bases). The CDR3 runs 15 residues. V lost 6 bases and J 8 bases, leaving 20 bases between the germline ends. Germline lookup yields CDR1 LNHDA and CDR2 SQIVND (reference sequence).